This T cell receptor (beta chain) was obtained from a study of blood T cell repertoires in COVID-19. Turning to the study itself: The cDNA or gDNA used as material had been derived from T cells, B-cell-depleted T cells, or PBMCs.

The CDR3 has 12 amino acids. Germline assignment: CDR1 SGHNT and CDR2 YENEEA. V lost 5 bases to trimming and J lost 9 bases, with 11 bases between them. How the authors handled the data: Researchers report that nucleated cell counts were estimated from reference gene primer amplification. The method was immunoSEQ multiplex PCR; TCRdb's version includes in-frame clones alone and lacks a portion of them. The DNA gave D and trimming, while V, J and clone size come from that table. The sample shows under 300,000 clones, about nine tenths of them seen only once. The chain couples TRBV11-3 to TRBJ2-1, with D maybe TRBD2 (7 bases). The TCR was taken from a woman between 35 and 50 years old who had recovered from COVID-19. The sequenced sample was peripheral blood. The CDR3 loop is CASSRGEGEQFF. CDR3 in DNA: TGTGCCAGCAGCAGGGGGGAGGGTGAGCAGTTCTTC.